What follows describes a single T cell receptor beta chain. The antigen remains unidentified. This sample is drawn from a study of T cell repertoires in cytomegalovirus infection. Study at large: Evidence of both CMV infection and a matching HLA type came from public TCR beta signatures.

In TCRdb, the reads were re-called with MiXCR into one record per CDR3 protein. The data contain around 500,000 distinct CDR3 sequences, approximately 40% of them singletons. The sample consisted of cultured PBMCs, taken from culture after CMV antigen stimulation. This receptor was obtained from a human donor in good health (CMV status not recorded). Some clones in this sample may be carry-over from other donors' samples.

The DNA of the CDR3 is TGCAGTGCCTCCGGGGGGCGCGATCAGCCCCAGCATTTT. This translates into CSASGGRDQPQHF. This chain joins TRBV20-1 and TRBJ1-5; D might be TRBD1 (6 bases). V lost 6 bases and J lost 5, with 14 bases in between. This CDR3 is 13 amino acids long. Germline V lookup: CDR1 DFQATT, CDR2 SNEGSKA (reference sequence).